A single sample gave rise to the 10 T cell receptor beta chains below, sequenced in a study of blood T cell repertoires in COVID-19. Sequencing used immunoSEQ multiplex PCR; TCRdb keeps in-frame clones, though not all of them. Altogether around 170,000 clones are present, 90% being singletons, with the ten largest covering roughly 0.56%. The sample taken for sequencing was peripheral blood. All receptors derive from a man in his forties or fifties with acute or convalescent COVID-19.

This clone was seen just once. This chain uses TRBV28 with TRBJ1-2, with TRBD1 matching over 8 bases. The CDR3 spans 16 residues. J lost 4 bases, V lost 2 bases, and 9 bases had no gene match. The germline gives CDR1 MDHEN, CDR2 SYDVKM. The CDR3 DNA reads as TGTGCCAGCAGTTTAGGGGGGACAGGCGAGGCCTATGGCTACACCTTC. Translated: CASSLGGTGEAYGYTF.

This chain links TRBV2 with TRBJ1-5, with a tentative D call TRBD1 (6 bases). V shed 8 bases and J shed 15 bases, with 23 bases lying between them. The CDR3 is 13 residues long. Germline-derived CDR1 and CDR2 are SNHLY and FYNNEI. CDR3 in amino acids: CASREIQGRRWHF. DNA of the CDR3: TGTGCCAGCCGGGAAATTCAGGGGCGTCGTTGGCATTTT.

The V and J genes are TRBV11-2 and TRBJ1-3, with 8 bases aligning to TRBD1. Germline V gives CDR1 SGHAT, CDR2 FQNNGV. Trimming took 6 bases from V and 4 from J; bases not matched to a gene: 5. The CDR3 has 14 residues. CDR3 nucleotides: TGTGCCAGCAGTACTCAGGGGGCCGGAAACACCATATATTTT. Amino acid sequence: CASSTQGAGNTIYF.

The chain has TRBV10-1 and TRBJ2-4; 7 bases agree with TRBD1. The V segment lost 0 bases and the J segment 3 bases; nucleotides outside the gene matches: 5. The CDR3 has 16 residues. The germline gives CDR1 WNHNN, CDR2 SYGVQD (reference sequence). The CDR3 DNA reads TGCGCCAGCAGTGAGTCTTTACAGGGGATCAAAAACATTCAGTACTTC. Translation: CASSESLQGIKNIQYF.

The chain links TRBV7-2 to TRBJ1-1; TRBD1 might be the D (5 bases). The CDR3 extends over 11 amino acids. Germline V gene lookup returns CDR1 SGHTA and CDR2 FQGNSA. With 4 bases removed from V and 13 bases from J, the gap between germline ends came to 13 bases. The DNA of the CDR3 is TGTGCCAGCAGCTCCTACTACAGGATTTTCTTT. Protein product: CASSSYYRIFF.

V usage is TRBV9 and J usage is TRBJ2-3, with 9 bases fitting TRBD2. The CDR3 spans 16 residues. V dropped 4 bases and J dropped 6; count of bases not matched to a gene: 12. Germline assignment: CDR1 SGDLS and CDR2 YYNGEE. The DNA of the CDR3 is TGTGCCAGCAGCTCCGGCGGCGGGAGGGTAAGGGATACGCAGTATTTT. It is translated as CASSSGGGRVRDTQYF.

This clone was observed once. This rearrangement joins TRBV5-4 to TRBJ1-1; 7 nucleotides align to TRBD1. CDR1 is SGHNT, CDR2 YYREEE, per germline (reference sequence). The J segment lost 2 bases and the V segment lost 0 bases, leaving 4 bases of the junction unmatched. The CDR3 extends over 15 amino acids. CDR3: CASSLGQGLNTEAFF. In DNA, the CDR3 is TGTGCCAGCAGCTTGGGACAGGGCCTAAACACTGAAGCTTTCTTT.

The chain uses TRBV5-1 and TRBJ2-1; D not resolved. The V gene's germline CDR1 is SGHRS and CDR2 YFSETQ. V lost 2 bases and J lost 5, with 8 bases in between. The CDR3 is 13 amino acids. CDR3 DNA sequence: TGCGCCAGCAGCTTTGGAACTAACAATGAGCAGTTCTTC. It yields the protein CASSFGTNNEQFF.

The chain combines TRBV28 with TRBJ1-1; D ambiguous. The CDR3 has 13 residues. V was shortened by 7 bases and J by 1 base, with 10 bases between the two germline ends. CDR1 is MDHEN, CDR2 SYDVKM, per germline. The CDR3 bases are TGTGCCAGCACGGAGGGTAGGAACACTGAAGCTTTCTTT. Its translation is CASTEGRNTEAFF.

The genes are TRBV7-9 and TRBJ2-2; a possible D gene is TRBD1 (5 bases). The CDR3 consists of 13 residues. CDR1 and CDR2 (germline): SEHNR, FQNEAQ (reference sequence). V was pared by 4 bases and J by 5 bases, with 8 bases between. The CDR3 DNA follows: TGTGCCAGCAGCTCTCAGGGTACCGGGGAGCTGTTTTTT. Encoded protein: CASSSQGTGELFF.